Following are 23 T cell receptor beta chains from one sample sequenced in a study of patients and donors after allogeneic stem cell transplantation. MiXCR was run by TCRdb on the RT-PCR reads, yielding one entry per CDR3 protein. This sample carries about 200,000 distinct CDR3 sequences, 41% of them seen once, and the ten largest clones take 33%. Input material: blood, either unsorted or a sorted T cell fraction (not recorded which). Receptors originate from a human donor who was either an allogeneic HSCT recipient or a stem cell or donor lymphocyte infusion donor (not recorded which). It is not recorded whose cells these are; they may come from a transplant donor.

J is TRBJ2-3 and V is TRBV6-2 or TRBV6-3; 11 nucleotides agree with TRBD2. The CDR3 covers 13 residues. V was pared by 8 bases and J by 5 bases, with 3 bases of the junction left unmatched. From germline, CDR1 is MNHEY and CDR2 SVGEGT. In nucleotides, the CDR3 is TGTGCCAGCGGGCTAGCGGGAGGAGATACGCAGTATTTT. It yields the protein CASGLAGGDTQYF.

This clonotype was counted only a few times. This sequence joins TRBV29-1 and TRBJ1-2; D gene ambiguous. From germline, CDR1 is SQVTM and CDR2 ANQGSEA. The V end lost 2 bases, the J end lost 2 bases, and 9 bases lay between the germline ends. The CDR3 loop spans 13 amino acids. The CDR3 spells CSVEYGTNYGYTF. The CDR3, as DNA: TGCAGCGTTGAATATGGTACCAACTATGGCTACACCTTC. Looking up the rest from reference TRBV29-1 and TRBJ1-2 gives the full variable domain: SAVISQKPSRDICQRGTSLTIQCQVDSQVTMMFWYRQQPGQSLTLIATANQGSEATYESGFVIDKFPISRPNLTFSTLTVSNMSPEDSSIYLCSVEYGTNYGYTFGSGTRLTVV.

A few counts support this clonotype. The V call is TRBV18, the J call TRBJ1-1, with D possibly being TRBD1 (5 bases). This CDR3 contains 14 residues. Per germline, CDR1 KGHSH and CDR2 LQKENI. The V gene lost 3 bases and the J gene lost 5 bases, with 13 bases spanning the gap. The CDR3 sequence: CASSPGRDGTEAFF. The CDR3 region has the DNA TGTGCCAGCTCACCGGGGCGGGATGGAACTGAAGCTTTCTTT.

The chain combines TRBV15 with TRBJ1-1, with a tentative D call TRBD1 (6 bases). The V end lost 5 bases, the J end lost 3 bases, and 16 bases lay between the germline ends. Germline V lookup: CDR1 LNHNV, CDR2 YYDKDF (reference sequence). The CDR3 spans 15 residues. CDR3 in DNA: TGTGCCACCAGCCTGGGGGGGGCCGTGGACACTGAAGCTTTCTTT. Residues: CATSLGGAVDTEAFF.

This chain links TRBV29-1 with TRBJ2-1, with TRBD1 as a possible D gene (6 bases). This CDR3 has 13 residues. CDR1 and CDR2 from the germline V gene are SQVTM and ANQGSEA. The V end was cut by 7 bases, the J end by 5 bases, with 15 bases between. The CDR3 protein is CSAETGADNEQFF. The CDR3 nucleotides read TGCAGCGCTGAGACAGGCGCCGACAATGAGCAGTTCTTC.

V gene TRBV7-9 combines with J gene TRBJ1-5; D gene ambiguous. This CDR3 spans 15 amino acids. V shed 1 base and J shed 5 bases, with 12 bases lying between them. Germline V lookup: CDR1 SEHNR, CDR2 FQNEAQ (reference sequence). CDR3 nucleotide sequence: TGTGCCAGCAGCTTAGTCGGCCAGATCTATCAGCCCCAGCATTTT. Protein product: CASSLVGQIYQPQHF.

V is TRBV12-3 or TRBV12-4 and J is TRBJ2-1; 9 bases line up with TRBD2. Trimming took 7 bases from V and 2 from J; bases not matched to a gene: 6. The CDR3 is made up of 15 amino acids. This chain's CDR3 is CASNLLAGTYNEQFF. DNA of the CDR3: TGTGCCAGCAACCTCCTAGCGGGAACCTACAATGAGCAGTTCTTC.

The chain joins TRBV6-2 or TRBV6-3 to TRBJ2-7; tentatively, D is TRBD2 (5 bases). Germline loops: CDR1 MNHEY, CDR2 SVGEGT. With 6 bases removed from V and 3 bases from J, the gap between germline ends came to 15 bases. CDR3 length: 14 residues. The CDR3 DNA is TGTGCCAGCAGCCGGAGGTCCCAGGACTACGAGCAGTACTTC. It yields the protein CASSRRSQDYEQYF.

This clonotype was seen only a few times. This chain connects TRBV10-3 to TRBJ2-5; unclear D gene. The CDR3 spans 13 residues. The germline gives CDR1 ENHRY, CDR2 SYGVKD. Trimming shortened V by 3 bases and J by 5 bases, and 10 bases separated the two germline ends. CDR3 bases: TGTGCCATCAGTGATCACCCTGGGGAGACCCAGTACTTC. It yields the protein CAISDHPGETQYF.

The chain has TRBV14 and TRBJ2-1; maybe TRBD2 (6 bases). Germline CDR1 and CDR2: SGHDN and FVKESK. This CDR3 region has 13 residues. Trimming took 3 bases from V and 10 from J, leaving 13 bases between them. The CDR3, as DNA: TGTGCCAGCAGCCAGTACGTAAGCGGGGAGCAGTTCTTC. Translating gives CASSQYVSGEQFF.

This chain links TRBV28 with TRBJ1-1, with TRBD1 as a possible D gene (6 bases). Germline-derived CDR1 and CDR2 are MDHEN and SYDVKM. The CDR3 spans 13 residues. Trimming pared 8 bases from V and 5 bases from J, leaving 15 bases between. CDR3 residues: CASAQGKLTEAFF. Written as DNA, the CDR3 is TGTGCCAGCGCACAGGGAAAGTTGACTGAAGCTTTCTTT.

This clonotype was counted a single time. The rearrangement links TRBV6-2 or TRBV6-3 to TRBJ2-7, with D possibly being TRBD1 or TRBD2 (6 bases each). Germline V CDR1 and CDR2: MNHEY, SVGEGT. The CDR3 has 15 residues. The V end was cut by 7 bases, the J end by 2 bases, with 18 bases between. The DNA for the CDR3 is TGTGCCAGCACCGGAGGGGGGAAGAAAGCCTACGAGCAGTACTTC. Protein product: CASTGGGKKAYEQYF.

CDR3 coding DNA: TGTGCCAGCAGTCCCTCCAGGGGGCCCCTCACTGAAGCTTTCTTT. It translates to CASSPSRGPLTEAFF. The chain joins TRBV12-3 or TRBV12-4 to TRBJ1-1, with 8 positions matching TRBD1. The CDR3 has 15 residues. V gave up 5 bases and J gave up 4 bases; unmatched junction bases: 9.

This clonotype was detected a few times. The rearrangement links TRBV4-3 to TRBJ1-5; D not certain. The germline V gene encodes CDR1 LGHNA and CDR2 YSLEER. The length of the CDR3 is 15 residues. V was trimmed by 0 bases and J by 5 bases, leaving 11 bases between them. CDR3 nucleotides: TGCGCCAGCAGCCAAGATGGGAACCGATATCAGCCCCAGCATTTT. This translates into CASSQDGNRYQPQHF.

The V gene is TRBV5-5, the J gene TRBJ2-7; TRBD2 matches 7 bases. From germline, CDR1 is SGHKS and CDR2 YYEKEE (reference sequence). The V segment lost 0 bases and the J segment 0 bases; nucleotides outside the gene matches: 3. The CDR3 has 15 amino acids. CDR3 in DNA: TGTGCCAGCAGCTTGGAGCGGGGAAGCTCCTACGAGCAGTACTTC. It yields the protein CASSLERGSSYEQYF. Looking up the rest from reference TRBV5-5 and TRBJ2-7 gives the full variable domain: DAGVTQSPTHLIKTRGQQVTLRCSPISGHKSVSWYQQVLGQGPQFIFQYYEKEERGRGNFPDRFSARQFPNYSSELNVNALLLGDSALYLCASSLERGSSYEQYFGPGTRLTVT.

The CDR3 protein is CASGLAGVGEQYF. CDR3 coding DNA: TGTGCCAGCGGGCTAGCGGGAGTCGGTGAGCAGTACTTC. The chain recombines TRBV7-9 with TRBJ2-7; TRBD2 matches 10 bases. The CDR3 is 13 residues long. Germline V gives CDR1 SEHNR, CDR2 FQNEAQ (reference sequence). V shed 8 bases, J shed 7 bases, and the junction held 8 bases outside the gene matches.

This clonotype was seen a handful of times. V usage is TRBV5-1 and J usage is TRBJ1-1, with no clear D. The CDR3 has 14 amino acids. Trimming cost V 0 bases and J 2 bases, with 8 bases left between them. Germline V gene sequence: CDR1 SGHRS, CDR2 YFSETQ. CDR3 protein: CASSLDPPNTEAFF. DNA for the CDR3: TGCGCCAGCAGCTTGGACCCTCCAAACACTGAAGCTTTCTTT.

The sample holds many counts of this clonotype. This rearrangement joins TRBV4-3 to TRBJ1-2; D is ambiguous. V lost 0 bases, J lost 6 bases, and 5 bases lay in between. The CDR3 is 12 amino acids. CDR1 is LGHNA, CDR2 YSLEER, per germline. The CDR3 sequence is CASSQDLNGYTF. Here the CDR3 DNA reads TGCGCCAGCAGCCAAGATCTTAATGGCTACACCTTC.

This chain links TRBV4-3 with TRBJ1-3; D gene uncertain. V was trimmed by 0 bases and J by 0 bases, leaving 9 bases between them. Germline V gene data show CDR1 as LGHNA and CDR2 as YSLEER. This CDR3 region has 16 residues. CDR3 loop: CASSQDWGTSGNTIYF. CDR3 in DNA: TGCGCCAGCAGCCAAGATTGGGGTACCTCTGGAAACACCATATATTTT.

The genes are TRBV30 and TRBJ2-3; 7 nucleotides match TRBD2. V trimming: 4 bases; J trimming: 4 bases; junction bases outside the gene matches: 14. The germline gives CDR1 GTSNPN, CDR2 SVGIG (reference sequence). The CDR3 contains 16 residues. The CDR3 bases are TGTGCCTGGAAGGGGCGCAAGCCCGGACTAGCAGATACGCAGTATTTT. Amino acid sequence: CAWKGRKPGLADTQYF.

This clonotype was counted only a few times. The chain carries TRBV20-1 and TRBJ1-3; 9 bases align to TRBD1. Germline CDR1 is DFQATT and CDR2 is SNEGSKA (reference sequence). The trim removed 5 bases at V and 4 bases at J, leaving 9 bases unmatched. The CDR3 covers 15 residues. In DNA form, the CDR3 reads TGCAGTGCTCCCACCGGGACAGGGTTAGGAAACACCATATATTTT. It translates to CSAPTGTGLGNTIYF.

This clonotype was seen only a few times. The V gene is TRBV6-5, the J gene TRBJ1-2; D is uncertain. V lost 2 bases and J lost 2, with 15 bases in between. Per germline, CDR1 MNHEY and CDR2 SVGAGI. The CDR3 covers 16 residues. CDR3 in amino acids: CASSYNSPASNYGYTF. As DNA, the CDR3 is TGTGCCAGCAGTTACAATAGTCCAGCCTCCAACTATGGCTACACCTTC.

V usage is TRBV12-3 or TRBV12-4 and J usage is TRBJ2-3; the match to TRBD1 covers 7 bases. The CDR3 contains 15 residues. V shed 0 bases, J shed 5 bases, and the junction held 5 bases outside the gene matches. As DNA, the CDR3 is TGTGCCAGCAGTTTAGCGGGGGCAGGGGGAGATACGCAGTATTTT. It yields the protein CASSLAGAGGDTQYF.